A single sample is the source of the 6 T cell receptor beta chains below, sequenced in a study of cytomegalovirus exposure and HLA in healthy donors. The PCR was carried out with 60 Vbeta primers and 13 Jbeta primers. Libraries were prepared by immunoSEQ multiplex PCR; TCRdb keeps only in-frame clonotypes and omits some of them. This sample's clone table lists about 200,000 clones. Source material: PBMCs. The receptors originated from a boy aged 10-17 years in good health and CMV-seronegative.

Here the CDR3 reads CASSRQGSDTQYF. The CDR3 DNA sequence: TGTGCCAGCAGCCGACAGGGCTCAGATACGCAGTATTTT. The chain joins TRBV5-6 to TRBJ2-3; TRBD1 matches 7 bases. This CDR3 has 13 amino acids. CDR1 is SGHDT, CDR2 YYEEEE, per germline. Germline trimming cut 4 bases from V and 4 bases from J; bases unmatched to any gene: 3.

This chain links TRBV6-6 with TRBJ1-1, with D possibly matching TRBD1 (5 bases). V lost 6 bases and J lost 3, with 14 bases in between. Germline CDR1 MNHNY, CDR2 SVGAGI (reference sequence). The CDR3 consists of 14 residues. In nucleotides, the CDR3 is TGTGCCAGCAGCTTCAGGGAAGTGGACACTGAAGCTTTCTTT. Protein product: CASSFREVDTEAFF.

The J gene is TRBJ2-7, the V gene TRBV18; 10 bases match TRBD1. The CDR3 runs to 15 residues. CDR1 is KGHSH and CDR2 is LQKENI in the germline V gene. The V segment lost 2 bases and the J segment 7 bases; nucleotides outside the gene matches: 8. CDR3 residues: CASSPGGTGVMEQYF. DNA of the CDR3: TGTGCCAGCTCACCAGGAGGGACAGGGGTCATGGAGCAGTACTTC.

Here the CDR3 reads CASSPQAIYGYTF. The CDR3 DNA follows: TGTGCCAGCAGCCCACAGGCTATCTATGGCTACACCTTC. The chain employs TRBV14 and TRBJ1-2, with D possibly TRBD1 on 5 matching bases. Trimming removed 4 bases from V and 4 bases from J, with 10 bases in between. The germline V gene has CDR1 SGHDN and CDR2 FVKESK. The CDR3 consists of 13 residues.

The gene calls are TRBV6-1 and TRBJ1-4; D is ambiguous. Germline V lookup: CDR1 MNHNS, CDR2 SASEGT. There are 15 residues in the CDR3. V was trimmed by 4 bases and J by 4 bases, leaving 13 bases between them. The CDR3 DNA is TGTGCCAGCAGTGCTGCTGGGAGGAGTAATGAAAAACTGTTTTTT. Its translation: CASSAAGRSNEKLFF.

This sequence joins TRBV4-1 and TRBJ1-1; TRBD1 might be the D (6 bases). Deletions cut 0 bases from V and 3 bases from J, with 11 bases between. This CDR3 is built from 15 residues. Germline V gene lookup returns CDR1 MGHRA and CDR2 YSYEKL. The CDR3 sequence is CASSQELRGDTEAFF. In nucleotides, the CDR3 is TGCGCCAGCAGCCAAGAACTCAGGGGCGACACTGAAGCTTTCTTT.